This TCR beta chain was captured in a study of CD8+CD57+ T cells in acquired aplastic anemia. Turning to the study itself: The mean DNA yield obtained from sorted CD4+ and CD8+ cells came to about 3 ug. The study, taken as a whole, reports: Levels of CD8+ Simpson's diversity were not significantly distinct in patients versus controls. The same twenty-nine CD8+ CDR3 sequences occurred in patients and in controls.

Regarding this clonotype: The target antigen is unknown.

CDR3 size: 15 residues. The ends were cut back, 0 bases at V and 12 bases at J, with 21 bases in the middle. Germline values: CDR1 SGDLS, CDR2 YYNGEE. CDR3 and TCR beta VDJ profiling relied on genomic DNA as the template. TCRdb re-called the reads with MiXCR, one entry per CDR3 protein. The sample records about 260,000 distinct CDR3 sequences, 65% to 90% being singletons. Selection for sequencing was limited to patients who had shown CD8+CD57+ cell expansion by flow cytometry. At blood sampling, none of the patients had yet received therapy. The chain joins TRBV9 to TRBJ1-1, with unresolved D. The receptor comes from a human donor with aplastic anemia. The sample consisted of sorted CD4+, CD8+, or CD8+CD57+ T cells (not recorded which) from PBMCs. The CDR3 DNA is TGTGCCAGCAGCGTAGGAGTATTCGCCAATGAGCAGTCTTTCTTT. Its translation: CASSVGVFANEQSFF.